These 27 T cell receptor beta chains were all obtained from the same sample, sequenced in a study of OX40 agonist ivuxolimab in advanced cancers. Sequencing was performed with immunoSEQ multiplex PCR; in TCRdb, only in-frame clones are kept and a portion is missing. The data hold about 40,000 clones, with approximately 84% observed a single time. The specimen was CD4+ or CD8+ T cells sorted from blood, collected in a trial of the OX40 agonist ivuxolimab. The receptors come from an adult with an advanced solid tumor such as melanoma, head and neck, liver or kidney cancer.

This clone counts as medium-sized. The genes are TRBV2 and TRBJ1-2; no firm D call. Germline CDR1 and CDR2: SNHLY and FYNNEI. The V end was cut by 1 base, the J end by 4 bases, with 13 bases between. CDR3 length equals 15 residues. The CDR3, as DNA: TGTGCCAGCAGTGAAGTGTCAGCCCCCGTCTATGGCTACACCTTC. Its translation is CASSEVSAPVYGYTF.

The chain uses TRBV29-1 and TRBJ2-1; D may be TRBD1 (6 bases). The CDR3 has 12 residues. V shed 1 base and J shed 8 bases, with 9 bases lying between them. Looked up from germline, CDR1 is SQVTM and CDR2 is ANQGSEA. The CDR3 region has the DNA TGCAGCGTTGAAGGCACAGGGTATGAGCAGTTCTTC. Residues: CSVEGTGYEQFF.

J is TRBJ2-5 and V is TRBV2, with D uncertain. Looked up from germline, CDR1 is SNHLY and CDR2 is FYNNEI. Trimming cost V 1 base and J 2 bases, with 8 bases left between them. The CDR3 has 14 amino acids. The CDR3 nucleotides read TGTGCCAGCAGTGAAGGTGACTTGCAAGAGACCCAGTACTTC. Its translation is CASSEGDLQETQYF.

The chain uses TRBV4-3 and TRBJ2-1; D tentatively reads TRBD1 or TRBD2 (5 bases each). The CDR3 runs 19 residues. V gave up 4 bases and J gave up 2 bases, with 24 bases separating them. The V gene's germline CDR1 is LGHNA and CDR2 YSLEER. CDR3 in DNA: TGCGCCAGCAGCCCCAAGATGGGGACCCCGGGACCTCCCTACAATGAGCAGTTCTTC. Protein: CASSPKMGTPGPPYNEQFF.

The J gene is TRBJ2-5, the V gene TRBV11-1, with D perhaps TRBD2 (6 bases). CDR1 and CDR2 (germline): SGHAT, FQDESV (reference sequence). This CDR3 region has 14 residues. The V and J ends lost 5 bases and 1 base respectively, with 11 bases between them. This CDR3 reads CASSPSGSQETQYF. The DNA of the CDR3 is TGTGCCAGCAGCCCCAGCGGGTCCCAAGAGACCCAGTACTTC.

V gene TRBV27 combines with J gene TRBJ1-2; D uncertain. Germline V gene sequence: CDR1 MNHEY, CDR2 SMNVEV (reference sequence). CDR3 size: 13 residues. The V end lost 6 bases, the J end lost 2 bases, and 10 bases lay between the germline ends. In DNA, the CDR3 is TGTGCCAGCAGCCCGGACGGAAACTATGGCTACACCTTC. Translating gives CASSPDGNYGYTF.

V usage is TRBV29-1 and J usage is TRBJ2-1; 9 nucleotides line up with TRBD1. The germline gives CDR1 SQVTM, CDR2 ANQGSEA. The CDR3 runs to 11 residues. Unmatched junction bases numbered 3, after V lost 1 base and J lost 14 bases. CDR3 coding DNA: TGCAGCGTTGAAGTGGGGACAGGGAAGTTCTTC. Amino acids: CSVEVGTGKFF.

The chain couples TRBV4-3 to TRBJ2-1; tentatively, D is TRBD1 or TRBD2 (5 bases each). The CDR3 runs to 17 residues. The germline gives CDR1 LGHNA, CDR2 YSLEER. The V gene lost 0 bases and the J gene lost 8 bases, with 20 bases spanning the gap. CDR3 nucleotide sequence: TGCGCCAGCAGCCAAGATACGAGTCCGGGGCTTCTGGATGAGCAGTTCTTC. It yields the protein CASSQDTSPGLLDEQFF.

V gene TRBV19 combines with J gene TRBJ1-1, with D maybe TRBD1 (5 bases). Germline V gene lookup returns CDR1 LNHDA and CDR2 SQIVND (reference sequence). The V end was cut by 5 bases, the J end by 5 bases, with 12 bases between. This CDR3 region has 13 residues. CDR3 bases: TGTGCCAGTAGTCTGGCAGGGAGGACTGAAGCTTTCTTT. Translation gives CASSLAGRTEAFF.

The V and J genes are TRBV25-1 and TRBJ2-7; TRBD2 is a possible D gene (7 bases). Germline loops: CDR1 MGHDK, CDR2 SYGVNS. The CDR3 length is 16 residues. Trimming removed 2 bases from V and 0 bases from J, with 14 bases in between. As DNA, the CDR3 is TGTGCCAGCAGTGAAAGCGGGACATTCGTCTCCTACGAGCAGTACTTC. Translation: CASSESGTFVSYEQYF.

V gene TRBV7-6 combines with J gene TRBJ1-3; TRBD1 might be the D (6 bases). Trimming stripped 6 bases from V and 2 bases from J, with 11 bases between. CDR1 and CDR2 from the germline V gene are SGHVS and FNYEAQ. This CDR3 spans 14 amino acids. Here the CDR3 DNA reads TGTGCCAGCAGGAAGGGGGTTACTGGAAACACCATATATTTT. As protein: CASRKGVTGNTIYF. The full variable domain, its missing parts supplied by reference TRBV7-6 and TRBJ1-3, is GAGVSQSPRYKVTKRGQDVALRCDPISGHVSLYWYRQALGQGPEFLTYFNYEAQQDKSGLPNDRFSAERPEGSISTLTIQRTEQRDSAMYRCASRKGVTGNTIYFGEGSWLTVV.

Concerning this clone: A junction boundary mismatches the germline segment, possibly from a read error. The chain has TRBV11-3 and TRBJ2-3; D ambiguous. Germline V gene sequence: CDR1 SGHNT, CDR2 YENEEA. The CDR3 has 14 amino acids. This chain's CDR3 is CASSLDSSTDTQYF. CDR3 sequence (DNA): TGTGCCAGCAGCCTAGACTCTAGCACAGATACGCAGTATTTT.

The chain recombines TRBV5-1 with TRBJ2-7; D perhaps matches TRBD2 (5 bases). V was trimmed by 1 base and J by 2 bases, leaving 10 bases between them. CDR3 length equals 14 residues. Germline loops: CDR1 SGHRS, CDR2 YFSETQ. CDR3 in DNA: TGCGCCAGCAGCTTGTGGGGAGAGGCCTACGAGCAGTACTTC. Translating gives CASSLWGEAYEQYF.

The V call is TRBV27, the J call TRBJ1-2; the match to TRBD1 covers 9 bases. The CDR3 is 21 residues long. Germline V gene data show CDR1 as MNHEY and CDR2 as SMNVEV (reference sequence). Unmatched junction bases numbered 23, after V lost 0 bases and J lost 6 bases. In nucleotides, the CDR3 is TGTGCCAGCAGTTTATCCTCAACCCCCGGGACAGGGTCCGTTGGATTCCATGGCTACACCTTC. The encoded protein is CASSLSSTPGTGSVGFHGYTF.

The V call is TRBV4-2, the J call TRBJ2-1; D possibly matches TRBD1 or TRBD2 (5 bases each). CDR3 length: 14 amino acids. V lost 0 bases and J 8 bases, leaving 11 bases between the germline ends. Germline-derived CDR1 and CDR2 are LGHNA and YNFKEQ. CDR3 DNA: TGTGCCAGCAGCCAAGAAGGGACGGAACATGAGCAGTTCTTC. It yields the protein CASSQEGTEHEQFF.

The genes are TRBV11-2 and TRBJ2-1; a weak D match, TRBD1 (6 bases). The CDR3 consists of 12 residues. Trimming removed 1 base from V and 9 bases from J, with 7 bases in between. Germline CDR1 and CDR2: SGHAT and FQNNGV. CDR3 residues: CASSLVGGEQFF. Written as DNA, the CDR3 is TGTGCCAGCAGCTTAGTAGGGGGTGAGCAGTTCTTC.

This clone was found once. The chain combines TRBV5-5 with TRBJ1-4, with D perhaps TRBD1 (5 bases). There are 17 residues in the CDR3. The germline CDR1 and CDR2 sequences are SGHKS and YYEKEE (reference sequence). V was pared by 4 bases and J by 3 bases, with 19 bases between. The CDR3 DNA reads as TGTGCCAGCAGCCTTCCCCCGACACAGGCGGCTAATGAAAAACTGTTTTTT. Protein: CASSLPPTQAANEKLFF.

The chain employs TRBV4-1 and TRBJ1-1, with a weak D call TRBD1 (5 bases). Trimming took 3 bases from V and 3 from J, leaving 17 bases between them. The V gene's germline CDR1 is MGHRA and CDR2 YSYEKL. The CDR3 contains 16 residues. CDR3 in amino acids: CASSHGGSRSYTEAFF. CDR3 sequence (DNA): TGCGCCAGCAGCCATGGGGGATCACGGTCGTACACTGAAGCTTTCTTT.

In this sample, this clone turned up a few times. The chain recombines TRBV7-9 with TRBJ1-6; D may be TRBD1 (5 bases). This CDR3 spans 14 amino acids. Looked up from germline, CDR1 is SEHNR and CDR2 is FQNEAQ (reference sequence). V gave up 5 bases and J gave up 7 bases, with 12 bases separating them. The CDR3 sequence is CASSPQGGNSPLHF. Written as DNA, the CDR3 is TGTGCCAGCAGCCCGCAGGGCGGGAATTCACCCCTCCACTTT.

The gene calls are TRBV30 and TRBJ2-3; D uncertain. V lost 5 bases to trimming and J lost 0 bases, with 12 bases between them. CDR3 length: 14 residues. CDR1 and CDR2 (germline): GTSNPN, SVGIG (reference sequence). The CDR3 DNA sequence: TGTGCCTGGGGAAACACGGCCAGCACAGATACGCAGTATTTT. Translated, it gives CAWGNTASTDTQYF.

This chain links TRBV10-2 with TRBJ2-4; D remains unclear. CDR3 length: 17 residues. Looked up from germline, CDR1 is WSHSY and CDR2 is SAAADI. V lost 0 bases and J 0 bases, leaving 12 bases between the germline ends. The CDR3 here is CASSESTEELAKNIQYF. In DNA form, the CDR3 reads TGCGCCAGCAGTGAGTCGACGGAAGAGCTAGCCAAAAACATTCAGTACTTC.

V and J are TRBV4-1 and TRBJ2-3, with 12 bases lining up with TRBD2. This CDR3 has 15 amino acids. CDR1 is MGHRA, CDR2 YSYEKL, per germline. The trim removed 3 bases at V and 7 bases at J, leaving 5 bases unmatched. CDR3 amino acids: CASSQRLAGDNTQYF. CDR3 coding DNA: TGCGCCAGCAGCCAGAGACTAGCGGGAGACAATACGCAGTATTTT.

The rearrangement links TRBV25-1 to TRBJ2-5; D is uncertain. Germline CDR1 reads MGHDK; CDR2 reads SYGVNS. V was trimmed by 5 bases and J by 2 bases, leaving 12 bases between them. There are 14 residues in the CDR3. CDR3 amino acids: CASSMVGRQETQYF. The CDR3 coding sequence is TGTGCCAGCAGTATGGTTGGCAGGCAAGAGACCCAGTACTTC.

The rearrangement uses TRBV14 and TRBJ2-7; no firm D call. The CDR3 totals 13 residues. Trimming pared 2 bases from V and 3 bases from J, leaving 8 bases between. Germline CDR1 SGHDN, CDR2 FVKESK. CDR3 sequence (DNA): TGTGCCAGCAGCCAATATAGGAACTACGAGCAGTACTTC. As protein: CASSQYRNYEQYF.

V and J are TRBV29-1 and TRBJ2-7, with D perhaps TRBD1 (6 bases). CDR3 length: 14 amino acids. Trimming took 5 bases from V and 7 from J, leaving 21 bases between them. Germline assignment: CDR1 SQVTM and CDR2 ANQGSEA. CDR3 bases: TGCAGCGTTCTCCCCCGGGACACCAACGAGGAGCAGTACTTC. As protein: CSVLPRDTNEEQYF.

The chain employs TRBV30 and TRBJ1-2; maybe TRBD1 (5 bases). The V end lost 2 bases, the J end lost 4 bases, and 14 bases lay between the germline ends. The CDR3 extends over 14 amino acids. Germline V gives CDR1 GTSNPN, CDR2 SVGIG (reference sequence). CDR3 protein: CAWSRVGDGYGYTF. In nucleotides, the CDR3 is TGTGCCTGGAGTAGGGTAGGGGATGGCTATGGCTACACCTTC.

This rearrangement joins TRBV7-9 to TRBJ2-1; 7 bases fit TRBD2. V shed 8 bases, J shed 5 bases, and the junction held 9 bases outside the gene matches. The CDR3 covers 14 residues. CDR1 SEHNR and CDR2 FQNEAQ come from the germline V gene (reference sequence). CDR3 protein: CASQSSSGHNEQFF. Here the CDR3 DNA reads TGTGCCAGCCAGTCATCTAGCGGACACAATGAGCAGTTCTTC.